The 15 T cell receptor beta chains below come from one sample, sequenced in a study of technical replicates of blood from a few donors. TCRdb keeps only in-frame clones here, not all; method: immunoSEQ multiplex PCR. Among approximately 60,000 clones, approximately 83% were seen once, and the ten largest hold less than 6.5%. Sequences were obtained from PBMCs. The receptors were sampled from a human donor in good health. Some clones in this sample may be carry-over from other donors' samples.

The chain joins TRBV19 to TRBJ1-5; 9 nucleotides match TRBD1. CDR1 is LNHDA and CDR2 is SQIVND in the germline V gene (reference sequence). The trim removed 7 bases at V and 2 bases at J, leaving 6 bases unmatched. The CDR3 is 15 residues long. The CDR3 here is CASKRQGVGNQPQHF. In nucleotides, the CDR3 is TGTGCCAGTAAAAGACAGGGGGTAGGCAATCAGCCCCAGCATTTT.

The chain has TRBV18 and TRBJ2-1; 13 nucleotides match TRBD2. The ends lost 6 bases at V and 7 bases at J; junction bases unmatched: 6. The CDR3 loop spans 15 amino acids. In germline, CDR1 is KGHSH, CDR2 LQKENI. This CDR3 is CASSLLAGGGNEQFF. The CDR3, as DNA: TGTGCCAGCTCTCTACTAGCGGGAGGGGGAAATGAGCAGTTCTTC.

This clone was observed once. This chain joins TRBV4-1 and TRBJ2-1; 12 bases align to TRBD2. V was clipped by 1 base and J by 1 base; unmatched bases: 5. The germline CDR1 and CDR2 sequences are MGHRA and YSYEKL. The CDR3 consists of 18 residues. CDR3 region: CASSQVGLAGRSYNEQFF. CDR3 in DNA: TGCGCCAGCAGCCAAGTCGGACTAGCGGGGAGGTCCTACAATGAGCAGTTCTTC.

The J gene is TRBJ2-6, the V gene TRBV7-3; D is possibly TRBD1 (5 bases). The V end lost 2 bases, the J end lost 1 base, and 15 bases lay between the germline ends. CDR3 length: 18 amino acids. Per germline, CDR1 SGHTA and CDR2 FQGTGA. The DNA for the CDR3 is TGTGCCAGCAGCTTAGTCGGACACTTGTTATCTGGGGCCAACGTCCTGACTTTC. Its translation: CASSLVGHLLSGANVLTF.

The count of this clone is one. The genes are TRBV5-1 and TRBJ2-7; TRBD2 agrees at 12 bases. The CDR3 is 14 residues long. Trimming removed 4 bases from V and 4 bases from J; junction bases left unmatched: 3. CDR1 and CDR2 (germline): SGHRS, YFSETQ. CDR3 bases: TGCGCCAGCAGCCTAGGGACTAGCGGGTACGAGCAGTACTTC. It translates to CASSLGTSGYEQYF.

The chain employs TRBV2 and TRBJ2-2, with 8 bases aligning to TRBD1. The germline V gene encodes CDR1 SNHLY and CDR2 FYNNEI. After removal of 4 bases from V and 4 bases from J, the junction contained 2 bases not matched to a gene. The CDR3 covers 14 residues. The CDR3 DNA sequence: TGTGCCAGCAGTGGACAGGGGCGCACCGGGGAGCTGTTTTTT. Residues: CASSGQGRTGELFF.

The rearrangement uses TRBV7-2 and TRBJ2-1; perhaps TRBD2 as D (5 bases). Germline-derived CDR1 and CDR2 are SGHTA and FQGNSA. This CDR3 is built from 16 residues. Trimming removed 2 bases from V and 7 bases from J, with 18 bases in between. CDR3 DNA: TGTGCCAGCAGCTTAAATTTCGGCCAGCGGCGGAATGAGCAGTTCTTC. Its translation: CASSLNFGQRRNEQFF.

The genes are TRBV15 and TRBJ2-1, with D perhaps matching TRBD2 (7 bases). Germline-derived CDR1 and CDR2 are LNHNV and YYDKDF (reference sequence). CDR3 size: 16 residues. Trimming shortened V by 0 bases and J by 3 bases, and 12 bases separated the two germline ends. CDR3 sequence (DNA): TGTGCCACCAGCAGAGAGGGCGGGGGCGTCTACAATGAGCAGTTCTTC. Its protein product is CATSREGGGVYNEQFF.

This sequence joins TRBV9 and TRBJ2-1, with TRBD2 matching over 8 bases. In germline, CDR1 is SGDLS, CDR2 YYNGEE. The CDR3 has 16 amino acids. Unmatched junction bases numbered 8, after V lost 0 bases and J lost 6 bases. Written as DNA, the CDR3 is TGTGCCAGCAGCGTAGCGGGGGGGGCCTTGAGCAATGAGCAGTTCTTC. The encoded protein is CASSVAGGALSNEQFF.

V is TRBV7-9 and J is TRBJ1-1, with TRBD1 identical over 7 bases. This CDR3 comprises 14 residues. The germline gives CDR1 SEHNR, CDR2 FQNEAQ (reference sequence). With V trimmed by 4 bases and J by 1 base, 3 bases remained unmatched. The CDR3 sequence is CASSSGQANTEAFF. DNA of the CDR3: TGTGCCAGCAGCTCAGGACAGGCGAACACTGAAGCTTTCTTT.

The chain combines TRBV6-1 with TRBJ1-1; D is unclear. Germline V gives CDR1 MNHNS, CDR2 SASEGT. V was shortened by 6 bases and J by 0 bases, with 8 bases between the two germline ends. CDR3 length: 13 residues. CDR3 nucleotides: TGTGCCAGCAGCCGACTTCTGAACACTGAAGCTTTCTTT. Translated: CASSRLLNTEAFF.

This chain connects TRBV6-5 to TRBJ1-2; tentative D call: TRBD1 (5 bases). CDR3 length equals 13 residues. Germline V gene lookup returns CDR1 MNHEY and CDR2 SVGAGI. V was pared by 8 bases and J by 3 bases, with 13 bases between. This chain's CDR3 is CASHGGGDYGYTF. Written as DNA, the CDR3 is TGTGCCAGCCATGGGGGGGGAGACTATGGCTACACCTTC.

The gene calls are TRBV7-2 and TRBJ1-5; TRBD1 is a possible D gene (6 bases). V gave up 3 bases and J gave up 3 bases, with 15 bases separating them. This CDR3 spans 16 amino acids. Germline loops: CDR1 SGHTA, CDR2 FQGNSA. This CDR3 is CASSFLGGAINQPQHF. DNA for the CDR3: TGTGCCAGCAGCTTCCTTGGGGGGGCGATCAATCAGCCCCAGCATTTT.

CDR3 DNA sequence: TGTGCCAGCAGCTTAGCCGGACTAGCGGGAGATCCTTACGAGCAGTACTTC. This encodes CASSLAGLAGDPYEQYF. The genes are TRBV7-2 and TRBJ2-7; 13 bases match TRBD2. Germline assignment: CDR1 SGHTA and CDR2 FQGNSA. The trim removed 0 bases at V and 4 bases at J, leaving 6 bases unmatched. The CDR3 has 17 amino acids.

Here the CDR3 DNA reads TGTGCCAGCAGCGTCGACATCCTAGCGCCTTACAATGAGCAGTTCTTC. Protein product: CASSVDILAPYNEQFF. The chain uses TRBV9 and TRBJ2-1; perhaps TRBD2 as D (6 bases). Germline lookup yields CDR1 SGDLS and CDR2 YYNGEE. The CDR3 totals 16 residues. Between the trimmed V and J ends, which lost 2 bases and 4 bases, there was a span of 16 bases.